The 26 T cell receptor beta chains below come from one sample, sequenced in a study of blood T cell repertoires in COVID-19. Generated by immunoSEQ multiplex PCR, the TCRdb table keeps only in-frame clones and is missing some. Of over 200,000 clones listed, 88% are singletons. Sample: PBMCs or T cells enriched from blood (not recorded which). The receptors come from a woman in her thirties or forties with acute COVID-19.

This chain connects TRBV7-9 to TRBJ1-2; D is ambiguous. CDR3 length equals 15 residues. Germline assignment: CDR1 SEHNR and CDR2 FQNEAQ (reference sequence). The V end lost 0 bases, the J end lost 1 base, and 9 bases lay between the germline ends. This CDR3 reads CASSLALGINYGYTF. CDR3 coding DNA: TGTGCCAGCAGCTTAGCGCTGGGCATTAACTATGGCTACACCTTC.

The chain carries TRBV9 and TRBJ1-4; 12 positions agree with TRBD1. Losses at the gene ends were 4 bases for V and 6 bases for J; bases not matched to a gene: 4. The CDR3 length is 15 residues. Per the germline V gene, CDR1 is SGDLS and CDR2 is YYNGEE. CDR3 in DNA: TGTGCCAGCAGCCCCGGGACAGGGGGCTATGAAAAACTGTTTTTT. This sequence encodes CASSPGTGGYEKLFF. Complete variable domain (other parts from reference TRBV9 and TRBJ1-4): DSGVTQTPKHLITATGQRVTLRCSPRSGDLSVYWYQQSLDQGLQFLIQYYNGEERAKGNILERFSAQQFPDLHSELNLSSLELGDSALYFCASSPGTGGYEKLFFGSGTQLSVL.

The genes are TRBV19 and TRBJ1-1, with D tentatively TRBD1 (5 bases). Germline CDR1 is LNHDA and CDR2 is SQIVND (reference sequence). V was clipped by 7 bases and J by 0 bases, with 12 bases between them. CDR3 size: 14 residues. In nucleotides, the CDR3 is TGTGCCAGTACCCCAGGCAGGGTGAACACTGAAGCTTTCTTT. Encoded protein: CASTPGRVNTEAFF.

This clone appeared a few times. V gene TRBV2 combines with J gene TRBJ2-7; tentative D call: TRBD1 (6 bases). V was pared by 6 bases and J by 0 bases, with 9 bases between. The CDR3 length is 13 residues. Germline CDR1 SNHLY, CDR2 FYNNEI. The CDR3 nucleotides read TGTGCCAGCAGCGCGGACAGCTCCTACGAGCAGTACGTC. Protein product: CASSADSSYEQYV.

This chain uses TRBV6-5 with TRBJ1-2; a weak D match, TRBD1 (5 bases). Deletions cut 10 bases from V and 4 bases from J, with 22 bases between. Germline values: CDR1 MNHEY, CDR2 SVGAGI. The CDR3 has 15 amino acids. CDR3: CATYRGRSGVYGYTF. Written as DNA, the CDR3 is TGTGCCACCTATCGGGGGAGGTCTGGGGTCTATGGCTACACCTTC.

This clone was seen only a few times. V and J are TRBV12-3 or TRBV12-4 and TRBJ1-2; TRBD1 might be the D (6 bases). The CDR3 extends over 13 amino acids. V was shortened by 3 bases and J by 7 bases, with 12 bases between the two germline ends. The CDR3, as DNA: TGTGCCAGCAGTTTTGGGGGCGGGTTTGGCTACACCTTC. This gives the protein CASSFGGGFGYTF.

This chain links TRBV2 with TRBJ1-2; unclear D gene. V dropped 2 bases and J dropped 8 bases, with 9 bases sitting between them. Germline V lookup: CDR1 SNHLY, CDR2 FYNNEI. The CDR3 loop spans 12 amino acids. CDR3 bases: TGTGCCAGCAGTGAAACGGGTAGCGGCTACACCTTC. Its protein is CASSETGSGYTF.

This sequence joins TRBV2 and TRBJ2-2; no firm D call. CDR1 and CDR2 (germline): SNHLY, FYNNEI. V was shortened by 1 base and J by 2 bases, with 5 bases between the two germline ends. CDR3 size: 14 residues. The CDR3 nucleotides read TGTGCCAGCAGTGAAGAGCTTAACACCGGGGAGCTGTTTTTT. It is translated as CASSEELNTGELFF.

The sample holds a few counts of this clone. The chain couples TRBV18 to TRBJ1-3; D unresolved. The CDR3 is made up of 14 amino acids. V dropped 3 bases and J dropped 4 bases, with 10 bases sitting between them. Looked up from germline, CDR1 is KGHSH and CDR2 is LQKENI. CDR3 protein: CASSPARGGNTIYF. For the CDR3, the DNA is TGTGCCAGCTCACCGGCGCGGGGAGGAAACACCATATATTTT.

This chain uses TRBV3-1 (or the pseudogene TRBV3-2) with TRBJ2-5; the match to TRBD1 covers 8 bases. The CDR3 consists of 17 residues. The germline V gene has CDR1 LGHDT and CDR2 YNNKEL (reference sequence). The V and J ends lost 0 bases and 2 bases, in that order; junction bases with no gene match: 8. The CDR3 sequence: CASSQDRGTGMQETQYF. The CDR3 nucleotides read TGTGCCAGCAGCCAAGATCGGGGGACAGGAATGCAAGAGACCCAGTACTTC.

The gene calls are TRBV29-1 and TRBJ2-5; 8 nucleotides agree with TRBD2. With 2 bases clipped from V and 0 bases from J, the junction kept 5 bases outside the gene matches. This CDR3 is built from 15 residues. CDR1 and CDR2 (germline): SQVTM, ANQGSEA. DNA of the CDR3: TGCAGCGTTGAAACTATAGCGGGGTACCAAGAGACCCAGTACTTC. This codes for CSVETIAGYQETQYF.

This rearrangement joins TRBV7-9 to TRBJ2-5; D might be TRBD1 (5 bases). Germline V CDR1 and CDR2: SEHNR, FQNEAQ (reference sequence). The CDR3 extends over 14 amino acids. The V end lost 1 base, the J end lost 5 bases, and 11 bases lay between the germline ends. Here the CDR3 DNA reads TGTGCCAGCAGCTTAGGGGCCGCAGGGGAGACCCAGTACTTC. This encodes CASSLGAAGETQYF.

The chain is built from TRBV5-1 and TRBJ2-3; 14 nucleotides match TRBD2. The CDR3 length is 16 residues. V trimming: 4 bases; J trimming: 1 base; junction bases outside the gene matches: 2. CDR1 and CDR2 from the germline V gene are SGHRS and YFSETQ. Here the CDR3 reads CASSTGLAGGTDTQYF. In DNA, the CDR3 is TGCGCCAGCAGCACGGGACTAGCGGGGGGCACAGATACGCAGTATTTT.

The V gene is TRBV10-3, the J gene TRBJ1-4; 7 bases match TRBD1. V gave up 3 bases and J gave up 3 bases; unmatched junction bases: 7. The germline gives CDR1 ENHRY, CDR2 SYGVKD. The CDR3 covers 16 residues. This chain's CDR3 is CAISEGGRGANEKLFF. CDR3 nucleotide sequence: TGTGCCATCAGTGAAGGGGGCCGGGGAGCTAATGAAAAACTGTTTTTT.

There are a few counts of this clone. J is TRBJ2-7 and V is TRBV11-2; TRBD1 is a possible D gene (5 bases). The CDR3 contains 15 residues. V was cut by 5 bases and J by 4 bases, with 18 bases left in between. Germline values: CDR1 SGHAT, CDR2 FQNNGV. CDR3 in DNA: TGTGCCAGCAGCCGACCAGGGAATGCCTTATACGAGCAGTACTTC. Its protein product is CASSRPGNALYEQYF.

V and J are TRBV5-1 and TRBJ1-1; 7 bases match TRBD1. V shed 0 bases and J 5 bases; nucleotides not matched to a gene: 4. This CDR3 region has 14 residues. Germline values: CDR1 SGHRS, CDR2 YFSETQ. The CDR3 loop reads CASSLEGRGTEAFF. The CDR3 region has the DNA TGCGCCAGCAGCTTGGAAGGCAGGGGGACTGAAGCTTTCTTT.

The V and J genes are TRBV3-1 (or the pseudogene TRBV3-2) and TRBJ1-2; D is undetermined. The length of the CDR3 is 14 residues. Trimming removed 0 bases from V and 4 bases from J, with 9 bases in between. From germline, CDR1 is LGHDT and CDR2 YNNKEL (reference sequence). The CDR3 spells CASSQDTIGYGYTF. CDR3 coding DNA: TGTGCCAGCAGCCAAGATACGATCGGCTATGGCTACACCTTC.

This chain connects TRBV10-3 to TRBJ2-1; weak D call: TRBD2 (6 bases). In germline, CDR1 is ENHRY, CDR2 SYGVKD. The germline V and J ends were trimmed by 6 bases and 5 bases, with 11 bases remaining between them. This CDR3 region has 13 residues. This chain's CDR3 is CAIRGASDNEQFF. The CDR3 DNA sequence: TGTGCCATCAGAGGGGCTAGCGACAATGAGCAGTTCTTC.

The gene calls are TRBV9 and TRBJ2-4; D unclear. Germline lookup yields CDR1 SGDLS and CDR2 YYNGEE. The CDR3 runs 16 residues. V was cut by 0 bases and J by 1 base, with 11 bases left in between. CDR3 in amino acids: CASSVDSTLAKNIQYF. The CDR3 DNA is TGTGCCAGCAGCGTAGATAGTACGCTCGCCAAAAACATTCAGTACTTC.

This chain connects TRBV20-1 to TRBJ2-7, with TRBD1 as a possible D gene (5 bases). Germline-derived CDR1 and CDR2 are DFQATT and SNEGSKA (reference sequence). This CDR3 is 13 amino acids long. V lost 3 bases to trimming and J lost 2 bases, with 11 bases between them. Here the CDR3 DNA reads TGCAGTGCTAGTTTGGACACGGCCTACGAGCAGTACTTC. It encodes CSASLDTAYEQYF.

CDR3 DNA: TGTGCCAGCAGCTCGTCGGACAGGGCTTCCTATGGCTACACCTTC. Protein: CASSSSDRASYGYTF. The chain links TRBV7-2 to TRBJ1-2, with 8 bases matching TRBD1. The length of the CDR3 is 15 residues. Germline CDR1 SGHTA, CDR2 FQGNSA. The ends lost 4 bases at V and 4 bases at J; junction bases unmatched: 8.

This chain uses TRBV10-3 with TRBJ2-1; 8 bases are shared with TRBD1. Germline CDR1 ENHRY, CDR2 SYGVKD. This CDR3 is built from 18 residues. Trimming at V came to 6 bases and at J to 2 bases, leaving 15 bases not matched to a gene. In DNA, the CDR3 is TGTGCCATCAGGAACACAGGGGGGAATAAAGCGACCTACAATGAGCAGTTCTTC. Its translation: CAIRNTGGNKATYNEQFF.

The chain combines TRBV19 with TRBJ1-1; D remains unclear. V lost 1 base to trimming and J lost 5 bases, with 11 bases between them. The germline CDR1 and CDR2 sequences are LNHDA and SQIVND (reference sequence). The CDR3 length is 14 residues. CDR3 loop: CASSIGGGRTEAFF. The CDR3 nucleotides are TGTGCCAGTAGTATAGGGGGAGGTAGGACTGAAGCTTTCTTT. Supplemented by reference TRBV19 and TRBJ1-1, the full variable domain reads DGGITQSPKYLFRKEGQNVTLSCEQNLNHDAMYWYRQDPGQGLRLIYYSQIVNDFQKGDIAEGYSVSREKKESFPLTVTSAQKNPTAFYLCASSIGGGRTEAFFGQGTRLTVV.

The DNA for the CDR3 is TGTGCCAGCAGCGCCATCGGACTGGACAGACTTGTTAGCAATCAGCCCCAGCATTTT. Translated, it gives CASSAIGLDRLVSNQPQHF. The V call is TRBV7-8, the J call TRBJ1-5; tentatively, D is TRBD1 (6 bases). V was clipped by 5 bases and J by 0 bases, with 23 bases between them. The CDR3 is 19 residues long. Germline CDR1 reads SGHVS; CDR2 reads FQNEAQ.

The V gene is TRBV3-1 (or the pseudogene TRBV3-2), the J gene TRBJ1-2; no clear D. The CDR3 is 13 residues long. CDR1 is LGHDT and CDR2 is YNNKEL in the germline V gene (reference sequence). V lost 1 base and J lost 5, with 8 bases in between. The CDR3 here is CASSQGPGYGYTF. For the CDR3, the DNA is TGTGCCAGCAGCCAAGGACCGGGGTATGGCTACACCTTC.

V usage is TRBV7-9 and J usage is TRBJ1-5; a possible D gene is TRBD1 (5 bases). V lost 5 bases and J 11 bases, leaving 16 bases between the germline ends. This CDR3 is 13 amino acids long. CDR1 and CDR2 from the germline V gene are SEHNR and FQNEAQ (reference sequence). The CDR3 region is CASSRDAEGAQHF. Written as DNA, the CDR3 is TGTGCCAGCAGCAGGGACGCCGAAGGGGCCCAGCATTTT. Full variable domain (missing parts from reference TRBV7-9 and TRBJ1-5): DTGVSQNPRHKITKRGQNVTFRCDPISEHNRLYWYRQTLGQGPEFLTYFQNEAQLEKSRLLSDRFSAERPKGSFSTLEIQRTEQGDSAMYLCASSRDAEGAQHFGDGTRLSIL.